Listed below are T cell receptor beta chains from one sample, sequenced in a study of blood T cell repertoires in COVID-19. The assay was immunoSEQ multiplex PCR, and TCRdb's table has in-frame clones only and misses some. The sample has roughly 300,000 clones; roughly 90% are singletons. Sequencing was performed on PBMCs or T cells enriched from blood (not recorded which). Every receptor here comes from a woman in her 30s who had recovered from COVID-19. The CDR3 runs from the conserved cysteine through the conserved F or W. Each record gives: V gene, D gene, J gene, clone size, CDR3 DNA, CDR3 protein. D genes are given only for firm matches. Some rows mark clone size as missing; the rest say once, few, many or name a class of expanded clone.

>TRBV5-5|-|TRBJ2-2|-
TGTGCCAGCAGCTTGGGACTCCCGACCGGGGAGCTGTTTTTT
CASSLGLPTGELFF
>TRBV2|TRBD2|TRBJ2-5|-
TGTGCCAGCAGTAGACTAGCGGGGGGGCCTTTAGAAGAGACCCAGTACTTC
CASSRLAGGPLEETQYF
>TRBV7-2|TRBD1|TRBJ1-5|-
TGTGCCAGCAGCTCCCGACAGGGGGATCAGCCCCAGCATTTT
CASSSRQGDQPQHF
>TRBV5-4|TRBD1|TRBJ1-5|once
TGTGCCAGCAGCTCCGGACAGGGGCAGCCCCAGCATTTT
CASSSGQGQPQHF
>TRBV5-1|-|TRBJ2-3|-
TGCGCCAGCAGCCTAACAGGGGAGGCCACAGATACGCAGTATTTT
CASSLTGEATDTQYF
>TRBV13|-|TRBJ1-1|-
TGTGCCAGCAGCTTTTACAGGAACACTGAAGCTTTCTTT
CASSFYRNTEAFF
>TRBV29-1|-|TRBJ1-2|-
TGCAGCGTTGTTCGCAGATTTGGCTATGGCTACACCTTC
CSVVRRFGYGYTF
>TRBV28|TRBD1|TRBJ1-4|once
TGTGCCAGCAGTAGTCCGACAGGGGGTTATGAAAAACTGTTTTTT
CASSSPTGGYEKLFF
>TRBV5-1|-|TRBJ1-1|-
TGCGCCAGCAGCTGGGCGGGGGTGAACACTGAAGCTTTCTTT
CASSWAGVNTEAFF
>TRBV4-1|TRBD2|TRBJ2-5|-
TGCGCCAGCAGCCAAGATAGGGGACTAGCGGTAATAAAGCAAGAGACCCAGTACTTC
CASSQDRGLAVIKQETQYF
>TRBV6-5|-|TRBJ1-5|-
TGTGCCAGCAGTACTCGGGGGAATCAGCCCCAGCATTTT
CASSTRGNQPQHF
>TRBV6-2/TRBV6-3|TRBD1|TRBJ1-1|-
TGTGCCAGCAGTTTTCACGGGACAGTTTTTAACACTGAAGCTTTCTTT
CASSFHGTVFNTEAFF
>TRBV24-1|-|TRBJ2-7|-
TGTGCCACCAGTGATGGGGGGAGGAGGGAGCAGTACTTC
CATSDGGRREQYF
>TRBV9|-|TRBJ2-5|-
TGTGCCAGCAGCGCGGGACTTCCTGAAGAGACCCAGTACTTC
CASSAGLPEETQYF
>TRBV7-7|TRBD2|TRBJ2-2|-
TGTGCTAGCAGCCCGCGACTAGCGGGAGTATCCGGGGAGCTGTTTTTT
CASSPRLAGVSGELFF
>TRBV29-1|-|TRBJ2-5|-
TGCAGCATTGCCCGAGGAAGGGCGGGAGAGACCCAGTACTTC
CSIARGRAGETQYF
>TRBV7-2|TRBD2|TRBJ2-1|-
TGTGCCAGCAGCATACTAGCGGTCAATGAGCAGTTCTTC
CASSILAVNEQFF
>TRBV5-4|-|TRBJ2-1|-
TGTGCCAGCAGCTTGATCGGAGCTAAAAATGAGCAGTTCTTC
CASSLIGAKNEQFF
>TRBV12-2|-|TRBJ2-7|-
TGTGCAAGTCGCACAAGGGGGAACCGCTACGAGCAGTACTTC
CASRTRGNRYEQYF
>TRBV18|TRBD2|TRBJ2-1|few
TGTGCCAGCTCACGCCGGGGGGGCGGTGAGCAGTTCTTC
CASSRRGGGEQFF
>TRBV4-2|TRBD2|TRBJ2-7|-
TGTGCCAGCAGCCAAGCATTGGCTAGCGGGTCCTACGAGCAGTACTTC
CASSQALASGSYEQYF
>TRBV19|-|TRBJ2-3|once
TGTGCCAGTGGCGTCAATGGGCGAGATACGCAGTATTTT
CASGVNGRDTQYF
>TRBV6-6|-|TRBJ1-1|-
TGTGCCAGCAGCCCCGTATCGACTGAAGCTTTCTTT
CASSPVSTEAFF
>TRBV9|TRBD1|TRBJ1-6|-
TGTGCCAGCAGCGCTCAGGGGGGAGGTAATTCACCCCTCCACTTT
CASSAQGGGNSPLHF
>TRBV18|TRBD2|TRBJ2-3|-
TGTGCCAGCTCACCGCCTAGCGGGGCGAGCACAGATACGCAGTATTTT
CASSPPSGASTDTQYF
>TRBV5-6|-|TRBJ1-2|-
TGTGCCAGCAGGCCGACCCCAGGGGAAGTCTATGGCTACACCTTC
CASRPTPGEVYGYTF
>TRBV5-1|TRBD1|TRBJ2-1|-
TGCGCCAGCAGCCCGGGACAGGGTACCGGTGAGCAGTTCTTC
CASSPGQGTGEQFF
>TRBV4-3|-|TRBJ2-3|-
TGCGCCAGCAGCCGTCAAGGTGCCGGGGATACGCAGTATTTT
CASSRQGAGDTQYF
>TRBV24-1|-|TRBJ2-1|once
TGTGCCACCAGTGCGCGGGGCCTCTCCTACAATGAGCAGTTCTTC
CATSARGLSYNEQFF
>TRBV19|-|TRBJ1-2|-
TGTGCCAGTAGGAGAGCCGGGGGAAGGGATGGCTACACCTTC
CASRRAGGRDGYTF
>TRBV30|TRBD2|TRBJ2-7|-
TGTGCCTGGAGGGGCGGGGGCTACGAGCAGTACTTC
CAWRGGGYEQYF
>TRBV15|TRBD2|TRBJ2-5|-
TGTGCCACCAGCAGAGTCCTCGGGGGGGAGACCCAGTACTTC
CATSRVLGGETQYF
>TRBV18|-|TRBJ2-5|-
TGTGCCAGCTCACCAGGCAGCCAAGAGACCCAGTACTTC
CASSPGSQETQYF
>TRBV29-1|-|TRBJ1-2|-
TGCAGCGTAGCCGGGAACAACTATGGCTACACCTTC
CSVAGNNYGYTF
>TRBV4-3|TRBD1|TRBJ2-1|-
TGCGCCAGCAGCCACCCGGGACAGGGCAATGAGCAGTTCTTC
CASSHPGQGNEQFF
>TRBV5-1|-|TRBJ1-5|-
TGCGCCAGCAGCCTACAGGGTGGCAGCAATCAGCCCCAGCATTTT
CASSLQGGSNQPQHF
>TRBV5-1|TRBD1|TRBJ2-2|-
TGCGCCAGCAGCTTGGGGGACAGGGGTTTCGGGGAGCTGTTTTTT
CASSLGDRGFGELFF
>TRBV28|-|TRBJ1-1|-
TGTGCCAGCAGCCCCGGGGGTATGTTGGCCACTGAAGCTTTCTTT
CASSPGGMLATEAFF
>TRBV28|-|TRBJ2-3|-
TGTGCCAGCAGTGCCGTTTGGAGGAGCACAGATACGCAGTATTTT
CASSAVWRSTDTQYF
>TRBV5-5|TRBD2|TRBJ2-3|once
TGTGCCAGCAGTTACCTAGCGGGGGGTACAGATACGCAGTATTTT
CASSYLAGGTDTQYF
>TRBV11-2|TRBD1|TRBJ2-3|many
TGTGCCAGCAGCCGACAGGGGCCGGGGCCTAGCACAGATACGCAGTATTTT
CASSRQGPGPSTDTQYF
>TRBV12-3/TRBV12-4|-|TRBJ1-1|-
TGTGCCAGCAGCACCTCGGTTGAAGCTTTCTTT
CASSTSVEAFF
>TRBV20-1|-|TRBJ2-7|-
TGCAGTGCTAGTTCCGGGAGCTCCTACGAGCAGTACTTC
CSASSGSSYEQYF
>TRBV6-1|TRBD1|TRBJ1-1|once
TGTGCCAGCAGTGATCTCACAGGGGGAGAGACTGAAGCTTTCTTT
CASSDLTGGETEAFF
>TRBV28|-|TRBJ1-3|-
TGTGCCAGCAGTTTAGAGGTTAACTCTGGAAACACCATATATTTT
CASSLEVNSGNTIYF
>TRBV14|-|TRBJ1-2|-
TGTGCCAGCAGCCGAGGGGGATACGACTATGGCTACACCTTC
CASSRGGYDYGYTF
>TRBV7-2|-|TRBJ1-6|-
TGTGCCAGCAGCTACGCAGGCTATAATTCACCCCTCCACTTT
CASSYAGYNSPLHF
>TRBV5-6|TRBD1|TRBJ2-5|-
TGTGCCAGCAGCTTCCGGTGGGACAGGAGAGGGGAGACCCAGTACTTC
CASSFRWDRRGETQYF
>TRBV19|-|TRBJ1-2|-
TGTGCCAGTCACCAGGGTGGGGGCGCCGGCTATGGCTACACCTTC
CASHQGGGAGYGYTF
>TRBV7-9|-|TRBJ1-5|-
TGTGCCAGCAGCTCCGGGGGGGGTCAGCCCCAGCATTTT
CASSSGGGQPQHF